This T cell receptor (beta chain) was found in a study of blood T cell repertoires in COVID-19. Participants spanned ages about 18 to 90 years and resided in roughly 22 US areas. Repertoires were generated with immunoSEQ multiplex PCR, while TCRdb's copy carries only in-frame clones and drops some. The repertoire holds fewer than 300,000 clones, with approximately 90% as singletons. The TCR sequence derives from a woman aged 25 to 39 who had recovered from COVID-19. The specimen sequenced was PBMCs or T cells enriched from blood (not recorded which).

CDR3 DNA: TGTGCCAGCAGCCCCCACGAGGGGGCGAACACTGAAGCTTTCTTT. It encodes CASSPHEGANTEAFF. The chain carries TRBV9 and TRBJ1-1, with 7 bases that match TRBD1. The ends lost 4 bases at V and 1 base at J; junction bases unmatched: 7. Germline CDR1 reads SGDLS; CDR2 reads YYNGEE. The length of the CDR3 is 15 residues.